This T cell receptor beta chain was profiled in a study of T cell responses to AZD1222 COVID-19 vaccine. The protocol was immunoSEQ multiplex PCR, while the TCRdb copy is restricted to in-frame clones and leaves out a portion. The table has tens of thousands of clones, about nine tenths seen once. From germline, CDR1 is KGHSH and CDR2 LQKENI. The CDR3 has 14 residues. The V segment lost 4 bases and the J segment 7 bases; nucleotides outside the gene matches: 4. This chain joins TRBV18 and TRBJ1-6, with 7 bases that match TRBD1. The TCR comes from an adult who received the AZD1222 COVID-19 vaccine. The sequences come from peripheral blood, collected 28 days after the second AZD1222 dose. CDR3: CASSRRDSNSPLHF. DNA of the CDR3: TGTGCCAGCTCACGACGGGACAGCAATTCACCCCTCCACTTT.